This T cell receptor (beta chain) was captured in a study of OX40 agonist ivuxolimab in advanced cancers. About the study as a whole: Ivuxolimab was a fully human IgG2 agonistic monoclonal antibody targeting the costimulatory receptor OX40 (CD134). Intravenous ivuxolimab was administered to patients every 2 weeks at six dose levels: 0.01, 0.1, 0.3, 1.5, 3 and 10 mg/kg. Of the approximately 50 patients in dose escalation, 19 had hepatocellular carcinoma, some 15 had melanoma, 9 had renal cell carcinoma and 9 had head and neck cancer. In the dose-escalation cohort, 70% to 85% of patients were male, and the mean age was approximately 60 years with a range of about 23 to 79. Patients were allowed to have had prior anti-PD-1, anti-PD-L1 or anti-CTLA-4 therapy, and 40% to 45% of the dose-escalation patients had been treated with checkpoint inhibitors. Partial responses occurred in three dose-escalation patients, of whom one had hepatocellular carcinoma and two had cutaneous melanoma. The purpose of peripheral TCRbeta sequencing was to test whether ivuxolimab changed TCR sequence diversity and led to clonal T-cell expansion. The paper covers the monotherapy dose-escalation part of the phase I ivuxolimab trial, which included N ≈ 57 patients. What the research found in general, with its limitations: In partial responders in the 0.1-3.0 mg/kg groups, normalized peripheral clonal expansion was found to be among the lowest, especially among CD8+ T cells. On average, CD8+ T cells showed more expanded clones than CD4+ T cells after ivuxolimab. At doses from 0.1 to 3.0 mg/kg, clonal expansion was seen in both CD4+ and CD8+ blood T cells between baseline and week 6. Low levels of normalized T-cell clonal expansion were also seen in some nonresponding patients. Which antigens the clonally expanded peripheral T cells were specific for was not determined.

With regard to this clone: The antigen it recognizes is unknown. No clone much larger than this one lies a single base away; base qualities are absent.

To sequence the TCRbeta CDR3 region, genomic DNA was isolated from the sorted cells. TCRbeta CDR3 regions were sequenced using the immunoSEQ Assay. In TCRdb, the immuneACCESS table is reduced to in-frame sequences with V and J assigned. These tables do not hold every clone; where another copy was compared, an unresolved V gene accounts for under half, and the others remain unexplained. The sample table contains around 68,000 clones; only one count was recorded for approximately 86% of them. Of the sample, less than 3% falls within the top ten clones. The V end gives up 5 bases and the J end 0 bases, leaving 12 bases in the junction not matched to a gene. Based on the germline V gene (reference sequence), the CDR1 and CDR2 sequences are LNHDA and SQIVND. From cysteine to phenylalanine, the CDR3 is 18 amino acids long. The retained sequence is limited to the CDR3, 54 bases, with the frame set at the first base.

Patients with a history of autoimmune disease or receiving systemic immunosuppression were excluded from the trial. Peripheral blood for TCR sequencing was drawn from every dose cohort at baseline, at cycle 4 day 1 and at cycle 7 day 1. The samples were drawn from a first-in-human, open-label, multicenter phase I dose-escalation trial of ivuxolimab. The trial enrolled adults with locally advanced or metastatic head and neck squamous cell, hepatocellular, melanoma or renal cell carcinoma. Before TCR sequencing, CD4+ T cells and CD8+ T cells were sorted from peripheral blood as separate populations. The rearrangement joined TRBV19 to TRBJ2-7; 11 central bases correspond to TRBD1. This receptor was taken from an adult with an advanced solid tumor such as melanoma, head and neck, liver or kidney cancer. Specimen: CD4+ or CD8+ T cells sorted from blood, collected in a trial of the OX40 agonist ivuxolimab. The DNA reads as follows: TGTGCCAGTAGTGTAAGAGATAGGACAGGGGGCGCCTCCTACGAGCAGTACTTC. Translated, this gives CASSVRDRTGGASYEQYF.